This T cell receptor beta chain was identified in a study of response to subunit inactivated influenza vaccine. V dropped 1 base and J dropped 5; count of bases not matched to a gene: 3. CDR3 length: 15 residues. TCRdb analysed the RT-PCR reads with MiXCR anew, one entry per CDR3 protein. The data show about 780,000 distinct CDR3 sequences, less than 20% seen once. This chain connects TRBV12-3 or TRBV12-4 to TRBJ2-1, with 9 bases matching TRBD2. The specimen was PBMCs from blood, collected 5 days after vaccination. This receptor was taken from a man aged 50-59 years who received an inactivated influenza vaccine. The CDR3, as DNA: TGTGCCAGCAGTTTAGGGTCTAGCGGGAACAATGAGCAGTTCTTC. Translated, it gives CASSLGSSGNNEQFF.